The 14 T cell receptor beta chains below were found in one sample sequenced in a study of graft-versus-host responses after intestinal transplantation. The antigens for these receptors are not known. TCRdb keeps only in-frame clones here, not all; method: immunoSEQ multiplex PCR. The data show about 94,000 clones, over 75% seen once. Sequencing was performed on unstimulated CD8+ T cells sorted from spleen or lymph node cells, taken before intestinal transplant. The receptors here all came from a human donor who received an intestinal transplant.

The V call is TRBV27, the J call TRBJ2-5; D remains ambiguous. CDR1 MNHEY and CDR2 SMNVEV come from the germline V gene (reference sequence). V gave up 6 bases and J gave up 5 bases, with 13 bases separating them. This CDR3 is 13 amino acids long. The CDR3 sequence: CASRISGSETQYF. In nucleotides, the CDR3 is TGTGCCAGCAGAATTTCGGGTTCGGAGACCCAGTACTTC.

A word on this clone: Within the sample, other DNA sequences also encode this same CDR3. The V call is TRBV2, the J call TRBJ2-1; D possibly corresponds to TRBD1 (5 bases). The CDR3 covers 15 residues. The germline gives CDR1 SNHLY, CDR2 FYNNEI. V was shortened by 8 bases and J by 6 bases, with 20 bases between the two germline ends. CDR3 DNA: TGTGCCAGCGGCAAGGTAGCAGGGTACTTCAATGAGCAGTTCTTC. Its translation: CASGKVAGYFNEQFF.

The chain employs TRBV7-9 and TRBJ2-3, with D maybe TRBD2 (5 bases). CDR3 length equals 17 residues. CDR1 is SEHNR, CDR2 FQNEAQ, per germline (reference sequence). The V end was cut by 4 bases, the J end by 2 bases, with 19 bases between. The CDR3 bases are TGTGCCAGCAGCTCGCCACTAGTTACTGGCCCCACAGATACGCAGTATTTT. Translation: CASSSPLVTGPTDTQYF.

This chain joins TRBV6-1 and TRBJ2-7, with D perhaps matching TRBD2 (6 bases). The ends were cut back, 6 bases at V and 2 bases at J, with 17 bases in the middle. The germline CDR1 and CDR2 sequences are MNHNS and SASEGT. The CDR3 loop spans 15 amino acids. The CDR3 sequence is CASRTSTNRAYEQYF. CDR3 sequence (DNA): TGTGCCAGCAGGACTAGTACTAACAGAGCCTACGAGCAGTACTTC.

This chain links TRBV28 with TRBJ2-1; a possible D gene is TRBD1 (5 bases). Germline V CDR1 and CDR2: MDHEN, SYDVKM. The CDR3 has 12 amino acids. The germline V and J ends were trimmed by 7 bases and 9 bases, with 13 bases remaining between them. The CDR3 DNA reads as TGTGCCAGCACTGAACGGACACCTGAGCAGTTCTTC. Translated: CASTERTPEQFF.

The CDR3 DNA reads TGTGCCAGCAGCTTAATTGTAATCACTTACGGACAGGGCGGGGATGGCTACACCTTC. Amino acids: CASSLIVITYGQGGDGYTF. The rearrangement links TRBV7-9 to TRBJ1-2; 8 positions match TRBD1. Germline trimming cut 2 bases from V and 6 bases from J; bases unmatched to any gene: 20. Germline V lookup: CDR1 SEHNR, CDR2 FQNEAQ (reference sequence). The CDR3 sequence is 19 residues long.

The chain combines TRBV5-4 with TRBJ2-7; 13 nucleotides line up with TRBD2. In germline, CDR1 is SGHNT, CDR2 YYREEE (reference sequence). This CDR3 has 14 amino acids. J lost 4 bases, V lost 4 bases, and 2 bases had no gene match. The CDR3 DNA follows: TGTGCCAGCAGCCAGACTAGCGGGAGGTACGAGCAGTACTTC. Translation gives CASSQTSGRYEQYF.

This clone was detected only once. The genes are TRBV15 and TRBJ1-2; D possibly corresponds to TRBD1 (6 bases). Germline assignment: CDR1 LNHNV and CDR2 YYDKDF (reference sequence). The CDR3 has 11 residues. The V end was cut by 6 bases, the J end by 6 bases, with 8 bases between. CDR3 nucleotide sequence: TGTGCCACCAGTACAGGGAATGGCTACACCTTC. Its protein product is CATSTGNGYTF.

The rearrangement joins TRBV6-6 to TRBJ2-7; a possible D gene is TRBD1 (5 bases). V lost 5 bases and J lost 5, with 16 bases in between. Per the germline V gene, CDR1 is MNHNY and CDR2 is SVGAGI (reference sequence). There are 14 residues in the CDR3. The CDR3 reads CASSPLPGFHEQYF. CDR3 in DNA: TGTGCCAGCAGTCCCCTTCCAGGGTTCCACGAGCAGTACTTC.

The chain joins TRBV19 to TRBJ2-7; D gene ambiguous. Germline V gene data show CDR1 as LNHDA and CDR2 as SQIVND (reference sequence). The CDR3 has 13 residues. The V gene lost 5 bases and the J gene lost 2 bases, with 10 bases spanning the gap. This CDR3 reads CASSPKHPYEQYF. In DNA form, the CDR3 reads TGTGCCAGTAGTCCCAAACATCCCTACGAGCAGTACTTC. The full variable domain, rest sourced from reference TRBV19 and TRBJ2-7, is DGGITQSPKYLFRKEGQNVTLSCEQNLNHDAMYWYRQDPGQGLRLIYYSQIVNDFQKGDIAEGYSVSREKKESFPLTVTSAQKNPTAFYLCASSPKHPYEQYFGPGTRLTVT.

The V call is TRBV9, the J call TRBJ2-2; a possible D gene is TRBD1 (6 bases). The CDR3 totals 13 residues. Germline CDR1 SGDLS, CDR2 YYNGEE. V was shortened by 1 base and J by 5 bases, with 6 bases between the two germline ends. CDR3 sequence: CASSVQGTGELFF. The CDR3 DNA reads TGTGCCAGCAGCGTACAGGGGACCGGGGAGCTGTTTTTT.

The chain is built from TRBV4-1 and TRBJ1-1, with D possibly being TRBD1 (5 bases). There are 15 residues in the CDR3. Germline V gene data show CDR1 as MGHRA and CDR2 as YSYEKL. Trimming removed 4 bases from V and 0 bases from J, with 12 bases in between. CDR3 nucleotides: TGCGCCAGCAGCCCTACACTGGGGCTGAACACTGAAGCTTTCTTT. Encoded protein: CASSPTLGLNTEAFF.

V is TRBV6-6 and J is TRBJ1-2, with D possibly TRBD1 on 6 matching bases. Germline-derived CDR1 and CDR2 are MNHNY and SVGAGI (reference sequence). Trimming left V 2 bases short and J 6 bases short, with 13 bases between. The CDR3 consists of 14 residues. This CDR3 reads CASSYSQGSHGYTF. The CDR3 coding sequence is TGTGCCAGCAGTTACAGCCAGGGGAGTCATGGCTACACCTTC.

V gene TRBV5-1 combines with J gene TRBJ1-1; D is possibly TRBD1 (6 bases). The CDR3 is 13 residues long. The germline V gene has CDR1 SGHRS and CDR2 YFSETQ. V lost 5 bases and J lost 2, with 10 bases in between. The CDR3 loop reads CASRLRGNTEAFF. In DNA, the CDR3 is TGCGCCAGCAGACTCAGGGGTAACACTGAAGCTTTCTTT.